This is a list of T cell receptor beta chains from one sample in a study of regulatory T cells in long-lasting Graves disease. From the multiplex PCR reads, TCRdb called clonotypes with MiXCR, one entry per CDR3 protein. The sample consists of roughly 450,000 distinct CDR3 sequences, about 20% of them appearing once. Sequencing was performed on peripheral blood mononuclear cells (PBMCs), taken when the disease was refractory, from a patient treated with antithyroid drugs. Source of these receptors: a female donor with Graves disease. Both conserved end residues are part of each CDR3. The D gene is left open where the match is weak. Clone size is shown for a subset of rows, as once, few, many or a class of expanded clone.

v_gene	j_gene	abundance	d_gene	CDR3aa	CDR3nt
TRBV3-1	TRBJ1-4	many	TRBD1	CASSRQGTNEKLFF	TGTGCCAGCAGCCGACAGGGGACTAATGAAAAACTGTTTTTT
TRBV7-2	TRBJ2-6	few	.	CASSLEGEERDWFGANVLTF	TGTGCCAGCAGCTTAGAGGGGGAGGAGCGGGATTGGTTTGGGGCCAACGTCCTGACTTTC
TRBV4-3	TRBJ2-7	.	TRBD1	CASSQVGTGSSYEQYF	TGCGCCAGCAGCCAAGTAGGGACAGGCAGCTCCTACGAGCAGTACTTC
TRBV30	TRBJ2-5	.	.	CAWTVRGQETQYF	TGTGCCTGGACAGTGCGGGGACAAGAGACCCAGTACTTC
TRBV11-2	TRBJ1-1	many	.	CASSPNSEAFF	TGTGCCAGCAGCCCGAACTCTGAAGCTTTCTTT
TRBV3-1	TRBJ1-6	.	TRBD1	CASSQGQGGRSPLHF	TGTGCCAGCAGCCAAGGACAGGGGGGAAGATCACCCCTCCACTTT
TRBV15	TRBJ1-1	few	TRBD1	CATSRENRGGEAFF	TGTGCCACCAGCAGAGAGAACAGGGGAGGTGAAGCTTTCTTT
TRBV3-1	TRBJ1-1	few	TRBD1	CASSILNRGTEAFF	TGTGCCAGCTCGATCTTAAACAGGGGAACTGAAGCTTTCTTT
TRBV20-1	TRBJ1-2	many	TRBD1	CSAPGTVYGYTF	TGCAGTGCTCCCGGGACAGTTTATGGCTACACCTTC
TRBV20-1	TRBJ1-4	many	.	CSARSDGEKLFF	TGCAGTGCTAGGAGCGATGGGGAAAAACTGTTTTTT
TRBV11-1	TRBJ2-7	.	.	CASSLGTSGAREQYF	TGTGCCAGCAGCTTAGGTACGTCGGGGGCGCGAGAGCAGTACTTC
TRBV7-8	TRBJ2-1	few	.	CASSLASRIEQFF	TGTGCCAGCAGCTTAGCGTCGAGAATTGAGCAGTTCTTC
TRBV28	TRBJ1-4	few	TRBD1	CASSSGQGATNEKLFF	TGTGCCAGCAGTTCCGGACAGGGGGCAACTAATGAAAAACTGTTTTTT
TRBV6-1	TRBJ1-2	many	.	CASSEALGGYTF	TGTGCCAGCAGTGAAGCGCTGGGTGGCTACACCTTC
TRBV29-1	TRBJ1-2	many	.	CSVEALTGGNDYGYTF	TGCAGCGTTGAAGCTCTGACAGGAGGTAACGACTATGGCTACACCTTC
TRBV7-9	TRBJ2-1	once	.	CASSLAGGRDNEQFF	TGTGCCAGCAGCTTAGCTGGCGGCCGGGACAATGAGCAGTTCTTC
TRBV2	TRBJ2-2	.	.	CASREDPGYGELFF	TGTGCCAGCAGAGAGGATCCTGGCTACGGGGAGCTGTTTTTT
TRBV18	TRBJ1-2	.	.	CASSPQGRDYGYTF	TGTGCCAGCTCACCTCAGGGACGCGACTATGGCTACACCTTC
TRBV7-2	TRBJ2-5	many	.	CASSLSGTLGQETQYF	TGTGCCAGCAGCTTGTCCGGGACTTTGGGACAAGAGACCCAGTACTTC
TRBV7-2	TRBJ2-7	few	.	CASSLAGEGQGAYEQYF	TGTGCCAGCAGCTTAGCGGGTGAGGGACAAGGAGCCTACGAGCAGTACTTC
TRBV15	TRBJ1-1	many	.	CATSRDGNTEAFF	TGTGCCACCAGCAGAGATGGGAACACTGAAGCTTTCTTT
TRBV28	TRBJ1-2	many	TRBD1	CASSPGTDLPYGYTF	TGTGCCAGCAGCCCCGGGACAGACTTGCCTTATGGCTACACCTTC
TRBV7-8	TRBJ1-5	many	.	CASNDIGSGVGNQPQHF	TGTGCCAGCAATGATATCGGCTCCGGGGTCGGCAATCAGCCCCAGCATTTT
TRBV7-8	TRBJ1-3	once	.	CASSLARDAGNTIYF	TGTGCCAGCAGCTTAGCGAGAGATGCTGGAAACACCATATATTTT
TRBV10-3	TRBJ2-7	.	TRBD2	CAISVVVAGGYSYEQYF	TGTGCCATCAGTGTCGTAGTAGCGGGGGGGTACTCCTACGAGCAGTACTTC
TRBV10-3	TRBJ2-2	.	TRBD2	CAVSGLANTGELFF	TGTGCCGTATCGGGACTAGCAAACACCGGGGAGCTGTTTTTT
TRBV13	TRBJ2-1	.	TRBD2	CASSLTAGANEQFF	TGTGCCAGCAGCTTAACCGCGGGAGCCAATGAGCAGTTCTTC
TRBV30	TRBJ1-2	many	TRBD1	CAWVRTGYGYTF	TGTGCCTGGGTGCGGACAGGCTATGGCTACACCTTC
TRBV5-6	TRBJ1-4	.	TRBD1	CASSLNRGGREKLFF	TGTGCCAGCAGCTTGAACAGGGGTGGTAGAGAAAAACTGTTTTTT
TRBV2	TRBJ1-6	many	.	CASRGSYNSPLHF	TGTGCCAGCAGAGGCAGCTATAATTCACCCCTCCACTTT
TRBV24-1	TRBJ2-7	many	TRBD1	CATSDHPGQGVYEQYF	TGTGCCACCAGTGACCACCCGGGACAGGGGGTTTACGAGCAGTACTTC
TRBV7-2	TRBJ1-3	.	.	CASSLNQGRQYTIYF	TGTGCCAGCAGCCTAAACCAGGGACGACAATACACCATATATTTT
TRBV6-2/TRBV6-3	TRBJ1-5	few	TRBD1	CASSPTEETGGNQPQHF	TGTGCCAGCAGTCCAACAGAAGAGACAGGGGGCAATCAGCCCCAGCATTTT
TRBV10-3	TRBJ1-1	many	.	CAIRGVENTEAFF	TGTGCCATCAGAGGCGTGGAGAACACTGAAGCTTTCTTT
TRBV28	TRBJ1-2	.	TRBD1	CASSISEGAHYGYTF	TGTGCCAGCTCCATCTCCGAGGGGGCACACTATGGCTACACCTTC
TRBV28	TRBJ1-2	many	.	CATCDGGNYGYTF	TGTGCCACCTGTGATGGGGGAAACTATGGCTACACCTTC
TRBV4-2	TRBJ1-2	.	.	CASSQARTGNYGYTF	TGTGCCAGCAGCCAAGCGCGAACAGGGAACTATGGCTACACCTTC
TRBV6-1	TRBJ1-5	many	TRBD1	CASSRGLESNQPQHF	TGTGCCAGCAGCAGGGGGCTCGAGAGCAATCAGCCCCAGCATTTT
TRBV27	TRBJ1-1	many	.	CASTLVGNTEAFF	TGTGCCAGCACCCTAGTCGGGAACACTGAAGCTTTCTTT
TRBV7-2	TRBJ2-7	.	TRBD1	CASSHRGDGPSYEQYF	TGTGCCAGCAGCCACAGGGGGGACGGACCCTCGTACGAGCAGTACTTC
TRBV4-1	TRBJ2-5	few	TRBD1	CASSKQGTGETQYF	TGCGCCAGCAGTAAACAGGGGACCGGAGAGACCCAGTACTTC
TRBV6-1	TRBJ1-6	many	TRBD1	CASRGQGDSPLHF	TGTGCCAGCAGGGGACAGGGCGACTCACCCCTCCACTTT
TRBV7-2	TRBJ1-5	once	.	CASSLVGTSGPQHF	TGTGCCAGCAGCTTAGTTGGGACCTCCGGGCCCCAGCATTTT
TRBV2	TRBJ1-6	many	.	CATGGGSPLHF	TGTGCCACCGGGGGAGGCTCACCCCTCCACTTT
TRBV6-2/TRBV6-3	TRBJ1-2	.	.	CASSYANYGYTF	TGTGCCAGCAGTTATGCCAATTATGGCTACACCTTC
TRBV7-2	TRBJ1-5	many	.	CASSLGVTSQPQHF	TGTGCCAGCAGCTTAGGAGTCACGAGTCAGCCCCAGCATTTT
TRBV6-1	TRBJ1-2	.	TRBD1	CASSRPGTTGDGYTF	TGTGCCAGCAGCCGCCCCGGGACTACAGGGGATGGCTACACCTTC
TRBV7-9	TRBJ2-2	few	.	CASSEVAPGELFF	TGTGCCAGCAGCGAGGTTGCGCCCGGGGAGCTGTTTTTT
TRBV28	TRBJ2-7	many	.	CASSFRARYEQYF	TGTGCCAGCAGTTTTAGGGCCCGCTACGAGCAGTACTTC
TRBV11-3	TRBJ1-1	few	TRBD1	CASSPHTRQGKNTEAFF	TGTGCCAGCAGCCCTCATACCAGACAGGGGAAAAACACTGAAGCTTTCTTT
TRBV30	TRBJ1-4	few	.	CAWSRDRNEKLFF	TGTGCCTGGAGTCGCGACAGGAATGAAAAACTGTTTTTT
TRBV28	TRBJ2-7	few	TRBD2	CASSFRTSGRSYEQYF	TGTGCCAGCAGTTTTAGAACTAGCGGGCGCTCCTACGAGCAGTACTTC
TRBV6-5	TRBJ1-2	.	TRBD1	CASSYGDRIFYGYTF	TGTGCCAGCAGTTACGGGGACAGAATCTTCTATGGCTACACCTTC
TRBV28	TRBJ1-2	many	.	CAHRTNYGYTF	TGTGCCCACAGAACTAACTATGGCTACACCTTC
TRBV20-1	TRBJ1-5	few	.	CSARDISGNQPQHF	TGCAGTGCTAGAGATATCTCAGGAAATCAGCCCCAGCATTTT
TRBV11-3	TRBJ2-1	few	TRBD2	CASSARLAGGHNEQFF	TGTGCCAGCAGCGCTCGTCTAGCGGGAGGACACAATGAGCAGTTCTTC
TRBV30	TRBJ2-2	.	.	CAWSEGPKNTGELFF	TGTGCCTGGAGTGAGGGACCGAAGAACACCGGGGAGCTGTTTTTT